Below are 19 T cell receptor beta chains sequenced from a single sample in a study of radiotherapy plus CTLA-4 blockade in lung cancer. Generated by immunoSEQ multiplex PCR, the TCRdb table keeps only in-frame clones and is missing some. The sample contains about 81,000 clones, less than 80% of which appear only once. The sample was peripheral blood, taken from a patient treated with radiotherapy plus ipilimumab. The source of these receptors is a human donor with non-small cell lung cancer that progressed on radiotherapy plus ipilimumab.

This chain links TRBV19 with TRBJ2-7; D not resolved. The CDR3 contains 15 residues. V lost 0 bases and J 2 bases, leaving 11 bases between the germline ends. Germline assignment: CDR1 LNHDA and CDR2 SQIVND (reference sequence). In DNA form, the CDR3 reads TGTGCCAGTAGTATAGATGCCGGGTCTACCTACGAGCAGTACTTC. Its translation: CASSIDAGSTYEQYF.

V and J are TRBV9 and TRBJ2-2; 9 bases line up with TRBD1. There are 15 residues in the CDR3. Unmatched junction bases numbered 6, after V lost 3 bases and J lost 6 bases. Germline CDR1 and CDR2: SGDLS and YYNGEE. CDR3 in amino acids: CASSATGGSAGELFF. In nucleotides, the CDR3 is TGTGCCAGCAGCGCCACAGGGGGCAGTGCCGGGGAGCTGTTTTTT.

The chain links TRBV6-1 to TRBJ2-7; the match to TRBD2 covers 8 bases. Germline V lookup: CDR1 MNHNS, CDR2 SASEGT. The CDR3 is made up of 14 amino acids. Losses at the gene ends were 6 bases for V and 5 bases for J; bases not matched to a gene: 9. CDR3 sequence reads: CASRERELRHEQYF. DNA for the CDR3: TGTGCCAGCAGGGAGCGGGAGTTACGACACGAGCAGTACTTC.

The J gene is TRBJ2-3, the V gene TRBV7-3, with D perhaps given as TRBD1 or TRBD2 (5 bases each). This CDR3 has 14 amino acids. The V and J ends lost 3 bases and 6 bases respectively, with 13 bases between them. CDR1 is SGHTA, CDR2 FQGTGA, per germline. The CDR3 nucleotides read TGTGCCAGCAGCTTGGGGACCGCCCGGGATACGCAGTATTTT. Translated, it gives CASSLGTARDTQYF.

V is TRBV27 and J is TRBJ2-1, with D unclear. The CDR3 runs to 13 residues. CDR1 MNHEY and CDR2 SMNVEV come from the germline V gene (reference sequence). Trimming took off 4 bases at V and 9 bases at J, with 13 bases between the two ends. The chain's CDR3 is CASSSVPVGEQFF. CDR3 DNA sequence: TGTGCCAGCAGTTCGGTCCCCGTGGGTGAGCAGTTCTTC.

This sequence joins TRBV30 and TRBJ2-3; TRBD2 is a possible D gene (6 bases). The CDR3 length is 14 residues. V was shortened by 0 bases and J by 2 bases, with 9 bases between the two germline ends. CDR1 and CDR2 (germline): GTSNPN, SVGIG (reference sequence). The DNA for the CDR3 is TGTGCCTGGAGTGTAGGCGGGATCACAGATACGCAGTATTTT. Translation: CAWSVGGITDTQYF.

This rearrangement joins TRBV5-1 to TRBJ1-1, with D maybe TRBD1 (5 bases). Germline-derived CDR1 and CDR2 are SGHRS and YFSETQ. Deletions cut 6 bases from V and 7 bases from J, with 19 bases between. The CDR3 consists of 14 residues. CDR3 in amino acids: CASTLGRAGGEAFF. In DNA form, the CDR3 reads TGCGCCAGCACTCTGGGGCGGGCCGGGGGTGAAGCTTTCTTT.

V is TRBV4-1 and J is TRBJ2-7; no clear D gene. Trimming removed 2 bases at V and 1 base at J, with 12 bases between. The CDR3 covers 15 residues. The V gene's germline CDR1 is MGHRA and CDR2 YSYEKL. CDR3 protein: CASSQTQHFSYEQYF. DNA of the CDR3: TGCGCCAGCAGCCAAACTCAACACTTTTCCTACGAGCAGTACTTC.

The chain joins TRBV7-8 to TRBJ2-1; D gene ambiguous. V lost 2 bases and J 9 bases, leaving 8 bases between the germline ends. Per germline, CDR1 SGHVS and CDR2 FQNEAQ. There are 12 residues in the CDR3. The CDR3 bases are TGTGCCAGCAGCTTACAGGACGGTGAGCAGTTCTTC. It is translated as CASSLQDGEQFF.

V is TRBV11-3 and J is TRBJ2-1; 12 bases fit TRBD2. Per germline, CDR1 SGHNT and CDR2 YENEEA. V lost 5 bases and J lost 9; bases outside the gene matches: 14. The CDR3 length is 17 residues. The CDR3 DNA reads TGTGCCAGCAGCCCCCAAGTAGGACTAGCGGGATCAAGTGAGCAGTTCTTC. Its protein is CASSPQVGLAGSSEQFF.

This clone has a handful of counts. The chain combines TRBV10-3 with TRBJ2-3, with 12 positions matching TRBD2. The CDR3 length is 15 residues. Germline CDR1 reads ENHRY; CDR2 reads SYGVKD. The junction had 7 bases not matched to a gene; V was cut back by 6 bases and J by 6 bases. CDR3 in amino acids: CAIRSTGLAGDTQYF. The CDR3 nucleotides read TGTGCCATCAGGTCAACGGGACTAGCGGGTGATACGCAGTATTTT.

The chain couples TRBV28 to TRBJ2-2, with D perhaps matching TRBD1 or TRBD2 (5 bases each). CDR1 and CDR2 from the germline V gene are MDHEN and SYDVKM. Trimming took 7 bases from V and 6 from J, leaving 18 bases between them. The CDR3 loop spans 15 amino acids. CDR3 region: CASIRPGPLSGELFF. The CDR3 DNA follows: TGTGCCAGCATCAGGCCGGGGCCCTTATCCGGGGAGCTGTTTTTT.

The chain is built from TRBV19 and TRBJ2-2; D is unresolved. This CDR3 has 14 residues. Germline CDR1 and CDR2: LNHDA and SQIVND (reference sequence). V was pared by 3 bases and J by 4 bases, with 9 bases between. This chain's CDR3 is CASSIGHPTGELFF. The CDR3, as DNA: TGTGCCAGTAGTATTGGGCACCCCACCGGGGAGCTGTTTTTT. Based on the CDR3 plus reference TRBV19 and TRBJ2-2, the full variable domain is DGGITQSPKYLFRKEGQNVTLSCEQNLNHDAMYWYRQDPGQGLRLIYYSQIVNDFQKGDIAEGYSVSREKKESFPLTVTSAQKNPTAFYLCASSIGHPTGELFFGEGSRLTVL.

About this clone: A read error may produce the germline difference seen at one junction end. The chain carries TRBV7-9 and TRBJ1-3, with 7 bases identical to TRBD1. The CDR3 loop spans 11 amino acids. Germline V gives CDR1 SEHNR, CDR2 FQNEAQ (reference sequence). CDR3 sequence: CASSSSDRQDF. The CDR3 DNA sequence: TGTGCCAGCAGCTCTTCGGACAGGCAAGATTTT.

The chain is built from TRBV2 and TRBJ1-5, with D uncertain. V shed 4 bases and J shed 2 bases, with 9 bases lying between them. There are 14 residues in the CDR3. CDR1 and CDR2 from the germline V gene are SNHLY and FYNNEI. CDR3 sequence: CASSGPQRNQPQHF. The CDR3 nucleotides read TGTGCCAGCAGTGGTCCCCAGCGCAATCAGCCCCAGCATTTT.

The chain joins TRBV6-5 to TRBJ1-4, with 7 bases lining up with TRBD1. Germline CDR1 and CDR2: MNHEY and SVGAGI. With V trimmed by 5 bases and J by 7 bases, 10 bases remained unmatched. There are 15 residues in the CDR3. CDR3 coding DNA: TGTGCCAGCAGTCGTTCCGACAGGGTTGGTGAAAAACTGTTTTTT. It is translated as CASSRSDRVGEKLFF.

The chain couples TRBV7-7 to TRBJ2-1, with TRBD1 identical over 11 bases. Trimming at V came to 5 bases and at J to 9 bases, leaving 3 bases not matched to a gene. In germline, CDR1 is SSHAT, CDR2 FNYEAQ (reference sequence). CDR3 length: 13 residues. The CDR3 reads CASSLGQGGEQFF. DNA for the CDR3: TGTGCCAGCAGCCTGGGACAGGGGGGTGAGCAGTTCTTC.

The chain couples TRBV19 to TRBJ1-5, with 8 bases lining up with TRBD1. J gave up 4 bases and V 3 bases, and 5 bases lay outside the gene matches. The CDR3 totals 15 residues. In germline, CDR1 is LNHDA, CDR2 SQIVND (reference sequence). CDR3: CASSISGGWNQPQHF. The DNA for the CDR3 is TGTGCCAGTAGTATCTCAGGGGGCTGGAATCAGCCCCAGCATTTT. Variable domain in full (rest from reference TRBV19 and TRBJ1-5): DGGITQSPKYLFRKEGQNVTLSCEQNLNHDAMYWYRQDPGQGLRLIYYSQIVNDFQKGDIAEGYSVSREKKESFPLTVTSAQKNPTAFYLCASSISGGWNQPQHFGDGTRLSIL.

The gene calls are TRBV29-1 and TRBJ1-5, with D unclear. Germline CDR1 and CDR2: SQVTM and ANQGSEA. Trimming took 4 bases from V and 3 from J, leaving 10 bases between them. This CDR3 has 13 residues. The CDR3 loop reads CSVGYGPNQPQHF. The CDR3 DNA sequence: TGCAGCGTTGGATACGGTCCCAATCAGCCCCAGCATTTT.